This TCR beta chain was recorded in a study of cytomegalovirus exposure and HLA in healthy donors. Study-wide results and limits: Specificity for CMV antigens was confirmed in vitro for three of the CMV-associated chains. For TCR beta chains, V- and J-gene trimming was later linked to a missense DCLRE1C variant.

Primers included in the PCR were 60 Vbeta and 13 Jbeta primers. Per the authors' pipeline: The count from a later analysis was 70 million to 85 million unique TCR beta chains, roughly 11 million of them shared. Measured with immunoSEQ multiplex PCR; TCRdb has only the in-frame clones, and not every one. D and trimming come from the DNA, and the V and J calls and clone size come from that table. The sample has around 180,000 clones, approximately 81% seen once. Unrecorded immune exposure was likely among donors, who were nominally healthy when sampled. This clone appeared a few times. Its target is unknown. V dropped 0 bases and J dropped 8 bases, with 17 bases sitting between them. Germline lookup yields CDR1 SGHKS and CDR2 YYEKEE (reference sequence). The CDR3 is 15 amino acids.

The chain has TRBV5-5 and TRBJ1-2; possibly TRBD1 for D (5 bases). Material for sequencing was PBMCs. The source is a woman under 30 in good health and CMV-seropositive. The CDR3 nucleotides read TGTGCCAGCAGCTTGGTGGGAGGGGAAGGTTTCGGCTACACCTTC. The encoded protein is CASSLVGGEGFGYTF.